Listed here are 28 T cell receptor beta chains from one sample, sequenced in a study of OX40 agonist ivuxolimab in advanced cancers. Libraries were prepared by immunoSEQ multiplex PCR; TCRdb keeps only in-frame clonotypes and omits some of them. The data show around 70,000 clones, 84% seen once. The sequencing here drew on CD4+ or CD8+ T cells sorted from blood, taken in a trial of the OX40 agonist ivuxolimab. The receptors were sampled from an adult with an advanced solid tumor such as melanoma, head and neck, liver or kidney cancer.

V is TRBV11-1 and J is TRBJ2-5; 8 bases agree with TRBD1. CDR1 SGHAT and CDR2 FQDESV come from the germline V gene (reference sequence). The CDR3 is 16 residues long. The V and J ends lost 0 bases and 3 bases, in that order; junction bases with no gene match: 6. The CDR3 nucleotides read TGTGCCAGCAGCTTAGCGTTTCAGGGGGCCGAAGAGACCCAGTACTTC. Translated, it gives CASSLAFQGAEETQYF.

This sequence joins TRBV5-1 and TRBJ1-2, with TRBD1 matching over 7 bases. CDR3 length equals 13 residues. V was pared by 2 bases and J by 5 bases, with 3 bases of the junction left unmatched. Germline V CDR1 and CDR2: SGHRS, YFSETQ. Here the CDR3 reads CASSLGQVYGYTF. The CDR3 nucleotides read TGCGCCAGCAGCTTAGGACAGGTATATGGCTACACCTTC.

This chain links TRBV28 with TRBJ2-7; D is ambiguous. The V gene lost 4 bases and the J gene lost 5 bases, with 12 bases spanning the gap. The CDR3 runs 13 residues. Germline-derived CDR1 and CDR2 are MDHEN and SYDVKM. Written as DNA, the CDR3 is TGTGCCAGCAGTTGGATAGACCTCCACGAGCAGTACTTC. Its protein product is CASSWIDLHEQYF.

The chain has TRBV5-5 and TRBJ2-1; possibly TRBD1 or TRBD2 for D (5 bases each). V dropped 2 bases and J dropped 8 bases, with 17 bases sitting between them. Germline assignment: CDR1 SGHKS and CDR2 YYEKEE (reference sequence). The CDR3 loop spans 15 amino acids. DNA of the CDR3: TGTGCCAGCAGCTTCGGGACGGCGAAGAGGGATGAGCAGTTCTTC. Translation gives CASSFGTAKRDEQFF.

This clone was recorded only once. The rearrangement joins TRBV4-2 to TRBJ2-2; 11 bases are a match to TRBD2. Trimming removed 0 bases from V and 5 bases from J; junction bases left unmatched: 2. This CDR3 is built from 16 residues. From germline, CDR1 is LGHNA and CDR2 YNFKEQ. The CDR3 DNA is TGTGCCAGCAGCCAAGAACTAGCGGGAGAAACCGGGGAGCTGTTTTTT. Amino acid sequence: CASSQELAGETGELFF.

The rearrangement uses TRBV6-5 and TRBJ2-2; weak D call: TRBD2 (7 bases). CDR1 is MNHEY, CDR2 SVGAGI, per germline. The CDR3 is made up of 15 amino acids. V gave up 8 bases and J gave up 8 bases, with 21 bases separating them. CDR3 amino acids: CASRGGGGKLGELFF. Written as DNA, the CDR3 is TGTGCCAGCCGCGGAGGCGGGGGCAAATTGGGGGAGCTGTTTTTT.

This clone was seen more than once but under ten times. The chain employs TRBV25-1 and TRBJ1-6; no definite D call. V lost 3 bases and J 14 bases, leaving 14 bases between the germline ends. Looked up from germline, CDR1 is MGHDK and CDR2 is SYGVNS. The CDR3 has 13 residues. The CDR3 reads CASSDYFKPTLHF. The CDR3 coding sequence is TGTGCCAGCAGTGACTACTTCAAGCCCACCCTCCACTTT.

The rearrangement uses TRBV7-9 and TRBJ2-1; 15 bases are shared with TRBD2. This CDR3 is 17 amino acids long. The trim removed 5 bases at V and 12 bases at J, leaving 14 bases unmatched. Per the germline V gene, CDR1 is SEHNR and CDR2 is FQNEAQ (reference sequence). This CDR3 reads CASSLPAGLAGGPGQFF. The CDR3 coding sequence is TGTGCCAGCAGCCTCCCTGCCGGACTAGCGGGGGGGCCAGGGCAGTTCTTC.

J is TRBJ1-1 and V is TRBV29-1; D is possibly TRBD1 (6 bases). V was pared by 5 bases and J by 3 bases, with 10 bases between. CDR1 and CDR2 from the germline V gene are SQVTM and ANQGSEA. The CDR3 contains 12 residues. The CDR3 DNA sequence: TGCAGCGTTTTAGGGGGAGACACTGAAGCTTTCTTT. Translation: CSVLGGDTEAFF.

V and J are TRBV30 and TRBJ2-7; 9 nucleotides line up with TRBD1. This CDR3 comprises 14 residues. Losses at the gene ends were 3 bases for V and 2 bases for J; bases not matched to a gene: 5. Germline V CDR1 and CDR2: GTSNPN, SVGIG (reference sequence). The CDR3 DNA is TGTGCCTGGAGGGGTAGGGACAGGGCCTACGAGCAGTACTTC. Protein product: CAWRGRDRAYEQYF.

The genes are TRBV15 and TRBJ2-7, with D possibly being TRBD1 (5 bases). Trimming cost V 0 bases and J 3 bases, with 12 bases left between them. CDR1 is LNHNV, CDR2 YYDKDF, per germline (reference sequence). The CDR3 loop spans 15 amino acids. Written as DNA, the CDR3 is TGTGCCACCAGCAGAGAGCAGGGAAGCATCTACGAGCAGTACTTC. Its translation: CATSREQGSIYEQYF.

This clone was recorded only once. CDR3 nucleotides: TGTGCCAGCAGCACCCCCTGGGAGCGACCATCCTACGAGCAGTACTTC. This encodes CASSTPWERPSYEQYF. This chain connects TRBV7-2 to TRBJ2-7, with D perhaps TRBD2 (5 bases). The V end lost 5 bases, the J end lost 1 base, and 18 bases lay between the germline ends. This CDR3 is 16 amino acids long. Germline loops: CDR1 SGHTA, CDR2 FQGNSA.

This chain uses TRBV5-4 with TRBJ2-1, with D tentatively TRBD2 (6 bases). This CDR3 comprises 16 residues. Germline V CDR1 and CDR2: SGHNT, YYREEE (reference sequence). The V and J ends lost 4 bases and 1 base respectively, with 15 bases between them. The CDR3 reads CASSPGGGSSYNEQFF. The DNA of the CDR3 is TGTGCCAGCAGCCCGGGTGGGGGGTCTTCCTACAATGAGCAGTTCTTC. Looking up the rest from reference TRBV5-4 and TRBJ2-1 gives the full variable domain: ETGVTQSPTHLIKTRGQQVTLRCSSQSGHNTVSWYQQALGQGPQFIFQYYREEENGRGNFPPRFSGLQFPNYSSELNVNALELDDSALYLCASSPGGGSSYNEQFFGPGTRLTVL.

The chain recombines TRBV6-5 with TRBJ2-1; the D gene is possibly TRBD1 (7 bases). The CDR3 covers 14 residues. V was clipped by 2 bases and J by 6 bases, with 11 bases between them. Germline assignment: CDR1 MNHEY and CDR2 SVGAGI. CDR3 nucleotides: TGTGCCAGCAGTTACGGAGGGGGCATCAATGAGCAGTTCTTC. Translation: CASSYGGGINEQFF.

The chain has TRBV2 and TRBJ1-6; 7 bases line up with TRBD1. Germline values: CDR1 SNHLY, CDR2 FYNNEI. The ends lost 7 bases at V and 5 bases at J; junction bases unmatched: 8. This CDR3 region has 15 residues. The CDR3: CASKGAGGNNSPLHF. DNA of the CDR3: TGTGCCAGCAAGGGGGCAGGGGGGAATAATTCACCCCTCCACTTT.

The J gene is TRBJ1-5, the V gene TRBV19; D remains ambiguous. CDR1 is LNHDA and CDR2 is SQIVND in the germline V gene (reference sequence). V lost 0 bases, J lost 7 bases, and 10 bases lay in between. The CDR3 is 14 amino acids. DNA for the CDR3: TGTGCCAGTAGTATAGAAGGGTTACCCCAGCCCCAGCATTTT. Residues: CASSIEGLPQPQHF.

The chain links TRBV6-6 to TRBJ1-2; tentatively, D is TRBD1 (5 bases). The germline gives CDR1 MNHNY, CDR2 SVGAGI (reference sequence). Trimming left V 0 bases short and J 2 bases short, with 7 bases between. This CDR3 is 14 amino acids long. CDR3 sequence reads: CASSYSRGNYGYTF. The CDR3 coding sequence is TGTGCCAGCAGTTACTCCCGGGGGAACTATGGCTACACCTTC.

The chain couples TRBV5-1 to TRBJ2-2, with 8 bases lining up with TRBD1. CDR1 is SGHRS, CDR2 YFSETQ, per germline. The V segment lost 4 bases and the J segment 5 bases; nucleotides outside the gene matches: 4. CDR3 length: 14 amino acids. The chain's CDR3 is CASSPRQGTGELFF. For the CDR3, the DNA is TGCGCCAGCAGCCCCAGACAGGGGACCGGGGAGCTGTTTTTT.

The V and J genes are TRBV7-2 and TRBJ2-7; D is perhaps TRBD1 (6 bases). This CDR3 contains 14 residues. The V gene lost 4 bases and the J gene lost 6 bases, with 16 bases spanning the gap. CDR1 and CDR2 from the germline V gene are SGHTA and FQGNSA. CDR3 nucleotide sequence: TGTGCCAGCAGCTCCTTACAGGGTAGAGGCGAGCAGTACTTC. Amino acid sequence: CASSSLQGRGEQYF.

The chain recombines TRBV19 with TRBJ1-2; TRBD1 matches 7 bases. This CDR3 comprises 16 residues. Trimming removed 1 base from V and 4 bases from J; junction bases left unmatched: 9. The germline V gene has CDR1 LNHDA and CDR2 SQIVND (reference sequence). In DNA, the CDR3 is TGTGCCAGTAGTATAGCCCCGACAGGGCCGACCTATGGCTACACCTTC. Protein: CASSIAPTGPTYGYTF.

This clone was counted a few times. This chain connects TRBV28 to TRBJ1-2; no definite D call. The CDR3 totals 11 residues. The germline V gene has CDR1 MDHEN and CDR2 SYDVKM. Trimming left V 6 bases short and J 4 bases short, with 6 bases between. CDR3 in amino acids: CASSESYGYTF. In DNA, the CDR3 is TGTGCCAGCAGCGAATCCTATGGCTACACCTTC.

The CDR3, as DNA: TGTGCCAGCAGCTTAGGGACAGGGCTGGCTCAGCCCCAGCATTTT. Protein sequence: CASSLGTGLAQPQHF. This chain connects TRBV7-9 to TRBJ1-5; TRBD1 agrees at 8 bases. Germline V gives CDR1 SEHNR, CDR2 FQNEAQ (reference sequence). This CDR3 spans 15 amino acids. V lost 1 base and J lost 6; bases outside the gene matches: 5.

CDR3 sequence reads: CASKVQANTEAFF. CDR3 sequence (DNA): TGCGCCAGCAAAGTGCAGGCTAACACTGAAGCTTTCTTT. The chain combines TRBV5-1 with TRBJ1-1; no reliable D call. This CDR3 has 13 amino acids. The germline V gene encodes CDR1 SGHRS and CDR2 YFSETQ. The V end was cut by 6 bases, the J end by 2 bases, with 11 bases between.

The V gene is TRBV14, the J gene TRBJ1-2, with D unclear. This CDR3 has 13 residues. Germline V gene sequence: CDR1 SGHDN, CDR2 FVKESK. Trimming removed 4 bases from V and 4 bases from J, with 10 bases in between. The chain's CDR3 is CASSLRGSYGYTF. The CDR3 DNA reads as TGTGCCAGCAGCCTACGAGGGAGCTATGGCTACACCTTC.

The chain has TRBV9 and TRBJ2-2; D is uncertain. Germline loops: CDR1 SGDLS, CDR2 YYNGEE. V dropped 1 base and J dropped 2 bases, with 9 bases sitting between them. This CDR3 contains 15 residues. The CDR3 protein is CASSVSDINTGELFF. CDR3 coding DNA: TGTGCCAGCAGCGTATCTGACATTAACACCGGGGAGCTGTTTTTT.

V gene TRBV28 combines with J gene TRBJ1-2, with TRBD1 matching over 7 bases. The CDR3 covers 12 residues. Trimming at V came to 8 bases and at J to 4 bases, leaving 4 bases not matched to a gene. The germline CDR1 and CDR2 sequences are MDHEN and SYDVKM. The CDR3: CASGQAPYGYTF. Written as DNA, the CDR3 is TGTGCCAGCGGACAGGCCCCCTATGGCTACACCTTC.

The chain joins TRBV7-2 to TRBJ2-2; 7 bases line up with TRBD1. J gave up 5 bases and V 1 base, and 16 bases lay outside the gene matches. Germline CDR1 and CDR2: SGHTA and FQGNSA. This CDR3 is built from 19 residues. The DNA of the CDR3 is TGTGCCAGCAGCTTAGACACAGGGGTATCTACCTGGTGGACCGGGGAGCTGTTTTTT. It yields the protein CASSLDTGVSTWWTGELFF.

In this sample, this clone turned up once. V gene TRBV11-3 combines with J gene TRBJ2-7; D may correspond to TRBD1 or TRBD2 (5 bases each). Trimming removed 5 bases from V and 1 base from J, with 15 bases in between. This CDR3 is built from 15 residues. Germline CDR1 SGHNT, CDR2 YENEEA. This CDR3 is CASSHGTEGSYEQYF. CDR3 nucleotides: TGTGCCAGCAGCCACGGGACCGAGGGATCCTACGAGCAGTACTTC.